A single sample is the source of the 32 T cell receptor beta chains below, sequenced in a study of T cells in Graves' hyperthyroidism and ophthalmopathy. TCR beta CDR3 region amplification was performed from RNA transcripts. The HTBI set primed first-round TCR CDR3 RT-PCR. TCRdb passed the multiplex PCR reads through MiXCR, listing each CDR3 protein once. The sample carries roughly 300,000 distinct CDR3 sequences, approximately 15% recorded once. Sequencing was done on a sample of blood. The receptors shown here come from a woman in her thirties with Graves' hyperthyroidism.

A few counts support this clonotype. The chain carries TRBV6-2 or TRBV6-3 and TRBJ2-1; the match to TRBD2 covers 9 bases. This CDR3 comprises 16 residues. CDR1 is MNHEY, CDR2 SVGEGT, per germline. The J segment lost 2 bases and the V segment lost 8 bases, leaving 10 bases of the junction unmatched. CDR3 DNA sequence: TGTGCCAGCCGGAGGAGCGGGAGGACGACCTACAATGAGCAGTTCTTC. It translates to CASRRSGRTTYNEQFF.

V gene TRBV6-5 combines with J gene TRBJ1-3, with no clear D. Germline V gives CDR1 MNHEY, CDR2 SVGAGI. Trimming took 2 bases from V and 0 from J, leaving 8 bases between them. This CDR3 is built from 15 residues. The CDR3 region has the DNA TGTGCCAGCAGTTACCGCACAGTCTCTGGAAACACCATATATTTT. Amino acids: CASSYRTVSGNTIYF.

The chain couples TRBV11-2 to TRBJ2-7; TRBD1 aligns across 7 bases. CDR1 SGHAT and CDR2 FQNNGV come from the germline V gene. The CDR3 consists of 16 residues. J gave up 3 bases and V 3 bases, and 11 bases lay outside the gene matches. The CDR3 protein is CASSFGLRGQHYEQYF. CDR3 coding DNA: TGTGCCAGCAGCTTTGGTCTACGGGGACAGCACTACGAGCAGTACTTC.

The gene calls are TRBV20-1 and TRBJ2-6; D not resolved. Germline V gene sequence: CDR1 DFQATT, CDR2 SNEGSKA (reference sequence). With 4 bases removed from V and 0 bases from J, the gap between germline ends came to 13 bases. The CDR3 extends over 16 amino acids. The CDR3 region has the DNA TGCAGTGCTATAGGGAATCCTCTCTCTGGGGCCAACGTCCTGACTTTC. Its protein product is CSAIGNPLSGANVLTF.

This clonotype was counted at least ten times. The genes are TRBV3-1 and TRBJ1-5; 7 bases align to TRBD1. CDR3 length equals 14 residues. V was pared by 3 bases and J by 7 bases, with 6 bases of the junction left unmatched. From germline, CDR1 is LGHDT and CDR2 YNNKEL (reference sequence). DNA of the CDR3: TGTGCCAGCAGCCACGGGACAGCGGAACAGCCCCAGCATTTT. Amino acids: CASSHGTAEQPQHF.

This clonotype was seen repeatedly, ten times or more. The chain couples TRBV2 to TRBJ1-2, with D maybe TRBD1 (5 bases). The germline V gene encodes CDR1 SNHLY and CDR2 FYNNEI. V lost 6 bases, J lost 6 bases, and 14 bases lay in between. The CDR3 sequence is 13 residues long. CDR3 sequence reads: CASRARAGDGYTF. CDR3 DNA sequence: TGTGCCAGCAGGGCCAGGGCAGGTGATGGCTACACCTTC.

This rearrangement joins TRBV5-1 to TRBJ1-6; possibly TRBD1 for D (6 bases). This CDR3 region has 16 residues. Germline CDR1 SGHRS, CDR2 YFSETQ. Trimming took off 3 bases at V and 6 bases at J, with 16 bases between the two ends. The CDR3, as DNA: TGCGCCAGCAGCTCGGGACAAGCAGTAGCTAATTCACCCCTCCACTTT. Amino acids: CASSSGQAVANSPLHF.

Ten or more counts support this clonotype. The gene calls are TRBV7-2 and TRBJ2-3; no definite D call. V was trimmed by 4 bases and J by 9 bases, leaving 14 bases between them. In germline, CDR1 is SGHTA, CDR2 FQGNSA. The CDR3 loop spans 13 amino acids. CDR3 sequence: CASSSPTDRTQYF. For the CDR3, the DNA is TGTGCCAGCAGCTCACCCACTGATCGGACGCAGTATTTT.

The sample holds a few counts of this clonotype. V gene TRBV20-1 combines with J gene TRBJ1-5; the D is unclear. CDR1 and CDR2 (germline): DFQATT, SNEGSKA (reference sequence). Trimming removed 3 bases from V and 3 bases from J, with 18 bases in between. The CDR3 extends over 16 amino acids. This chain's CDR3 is CSASRRVGGNNQPQHF. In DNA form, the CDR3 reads TGCAGTGCTAGTAGGAGGGTGGGCGGAAACAATCAGCCCCAGCATTTT.

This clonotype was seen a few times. As DNA, the CDR3 is TGCAGCGTCCAACTAGCGGGTTACCACGAGCAGTACTTC. Its protein product is CSVQLAGYHEQYF. The V call is TRBV29-1, the J call TRBJ2-7, with TRBD2 identical over 9 bases. The CDR3 runs 13 residues. Germline CDR1 SQVTM, CDR2 ANQGSEA. The junction had 8 bases not matched to a gene; V was cut back by 6 bases and J by 5 bases.

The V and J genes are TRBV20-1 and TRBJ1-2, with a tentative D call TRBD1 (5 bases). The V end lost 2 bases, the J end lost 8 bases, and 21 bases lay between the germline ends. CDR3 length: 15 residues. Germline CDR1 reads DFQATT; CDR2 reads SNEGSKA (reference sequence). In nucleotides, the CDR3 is TGCAGTGCTAGAAGCCTCCGGGACCTCCAAGGGGGCTACACCTTC. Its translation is CSARSLRDLQGGYTF.

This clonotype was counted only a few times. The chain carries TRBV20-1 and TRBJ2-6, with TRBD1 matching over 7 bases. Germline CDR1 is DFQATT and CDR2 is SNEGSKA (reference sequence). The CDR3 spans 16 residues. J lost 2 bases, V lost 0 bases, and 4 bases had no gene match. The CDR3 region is CSARDITGAGANVLTF. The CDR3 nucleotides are TGCAGTGCTAGAGATATTACAGGGGCTGGGGCCAACGTCCTGACTTTC.

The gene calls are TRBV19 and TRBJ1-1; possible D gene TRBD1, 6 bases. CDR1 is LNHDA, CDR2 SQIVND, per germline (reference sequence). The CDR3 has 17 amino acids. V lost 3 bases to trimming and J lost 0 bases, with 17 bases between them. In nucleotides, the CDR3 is TGTGCCAGTAGTATTCCAGGGGACCCGTATCTGAACACTGAAGCTTTCTTT. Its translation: CASSIPGDPYLNTEAFF.

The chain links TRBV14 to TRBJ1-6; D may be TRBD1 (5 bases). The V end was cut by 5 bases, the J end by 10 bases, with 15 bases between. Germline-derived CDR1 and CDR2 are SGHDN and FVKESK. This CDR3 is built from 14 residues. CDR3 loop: CASSVGVPGSPLHF. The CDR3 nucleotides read TGTGCCAGCAGCGTAGGGGTCCCGGGGTCACCCCTCCACTTT.

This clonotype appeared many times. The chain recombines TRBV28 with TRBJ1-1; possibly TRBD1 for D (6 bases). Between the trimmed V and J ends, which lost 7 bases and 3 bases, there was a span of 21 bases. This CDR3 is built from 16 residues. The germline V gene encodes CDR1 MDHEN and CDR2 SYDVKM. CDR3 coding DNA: TGTGCCAGCATCGATGGGGGCCGCGTTTCTCACACTGAAGCTTTCTTT. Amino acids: CASIDGGRVSHTEAFF. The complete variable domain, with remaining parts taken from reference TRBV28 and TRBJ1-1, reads DVKVTQSSRYLVKRTGEKVFLECVQDMDHENMFWYRQDPGLGLRLIYFSYDVKMKEKGDIPEGYSVSREKKERFSLILESASTNQTSMYLCASIDGGRVSHTEAFFGQGTRLTVV.

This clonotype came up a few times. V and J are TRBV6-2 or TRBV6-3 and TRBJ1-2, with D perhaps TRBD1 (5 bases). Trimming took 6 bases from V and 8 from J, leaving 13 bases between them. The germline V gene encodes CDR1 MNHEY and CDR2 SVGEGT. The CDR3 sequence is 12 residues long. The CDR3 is CASSVTGRGYTF. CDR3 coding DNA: TGTGCCAGCAGCGTCACAGGCCGGGGCTACACCTTC.

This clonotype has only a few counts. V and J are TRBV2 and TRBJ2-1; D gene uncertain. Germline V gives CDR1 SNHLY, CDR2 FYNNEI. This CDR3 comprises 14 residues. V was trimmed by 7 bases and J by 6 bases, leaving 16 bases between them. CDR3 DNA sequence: TGTGCCAGCATCCGCACAGTTGTTTTCAATGAGCAGTTCTTC. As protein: CASIRTVVFNEQFF.

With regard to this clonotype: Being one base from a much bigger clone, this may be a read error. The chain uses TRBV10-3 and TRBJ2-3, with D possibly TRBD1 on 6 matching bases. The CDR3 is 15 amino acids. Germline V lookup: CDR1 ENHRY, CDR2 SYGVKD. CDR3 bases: TGTGCCATCAGCGACGAACAGGGATACACAGATACGGAGTATTTT. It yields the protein CAISDEQGYTDTEYF.

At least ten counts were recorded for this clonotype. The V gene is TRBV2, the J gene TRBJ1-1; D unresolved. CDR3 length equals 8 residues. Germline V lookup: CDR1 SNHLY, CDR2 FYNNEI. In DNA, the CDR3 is TGTCAAGTAGGAGGGAGTTTCTTT. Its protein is CQVGGSFF.

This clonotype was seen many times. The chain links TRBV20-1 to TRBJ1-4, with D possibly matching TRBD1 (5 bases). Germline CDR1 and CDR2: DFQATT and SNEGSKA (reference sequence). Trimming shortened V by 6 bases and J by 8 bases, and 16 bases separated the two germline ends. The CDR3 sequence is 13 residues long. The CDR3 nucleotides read TGCAGTGCCCCCGGGACCCCAAGCGAAAAACTGTTTTTT. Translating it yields CSAPGTPSEKLFF.

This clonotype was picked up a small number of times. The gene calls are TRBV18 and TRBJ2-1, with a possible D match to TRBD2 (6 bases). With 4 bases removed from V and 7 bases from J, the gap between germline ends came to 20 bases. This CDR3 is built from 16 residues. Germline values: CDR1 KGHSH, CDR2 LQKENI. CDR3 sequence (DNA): TGTGCCAGCTCACGGAGCGGGCTAAAGCCCCCGAATGAGCAGTTCTTC. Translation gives CASSRSGLKPPNEQFF.

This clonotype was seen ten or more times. CDR3 nucleotide sequence: TGTGCCATCAGGCCGGGGGGTAGTGGCTACGAGCAGTACTTC. Protein product: CAIRPGGSGYEQYF. This sequence joins TRBV10-3 and TRBJ2-7; 7 positions match TRBD2. The CDR3 sequence is 14 residues long. Per germline, CDR1 ENHRY and CDR2 SYGVKD. Trimming removed 6 bases from V and 3 bases from J; junction bases left unmatched: 8.

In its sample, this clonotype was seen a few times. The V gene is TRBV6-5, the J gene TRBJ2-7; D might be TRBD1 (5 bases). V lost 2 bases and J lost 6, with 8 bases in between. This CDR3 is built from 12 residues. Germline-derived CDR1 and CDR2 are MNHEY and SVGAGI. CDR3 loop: CASSYPGPEQYF. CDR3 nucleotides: TGTGCCAGCAGTTACCCAGGGCCCGAGCAGTACTTC.

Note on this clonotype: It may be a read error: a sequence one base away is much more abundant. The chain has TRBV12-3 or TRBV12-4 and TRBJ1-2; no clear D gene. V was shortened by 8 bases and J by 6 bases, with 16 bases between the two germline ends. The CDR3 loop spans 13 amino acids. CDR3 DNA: TGTGCCAGCGGAGAAAACAGTGTGAATGGCTACACCTTC. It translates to CASGENSVNGYTF.

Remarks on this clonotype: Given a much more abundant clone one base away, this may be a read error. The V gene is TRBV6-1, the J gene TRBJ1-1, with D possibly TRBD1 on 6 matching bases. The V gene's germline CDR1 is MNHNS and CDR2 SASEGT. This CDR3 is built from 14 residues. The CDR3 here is CVSTAQGRNTEAFF. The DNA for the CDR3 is TGTGTCAGCACCGCCCAGGGGAGGAACACTGAAGCTTTCTTT.

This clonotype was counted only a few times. CDR3 amino acids: CASSLAAGTPSSGANVLTF. The CDR3 nucleotides are TGTGCCAGCAGCTTAGCCGCCGGGACTCCCAGCTCTGGGGCCAACGTCCTGACTTTC. This chain links TRBV7-9 with TRBJ2-6, with D maybe TRBD2 (6 bases). Germline V gene sequence: CDR1 SEHNR, CDR2 FQNEAQ (reference sequence). The CDR3 sequence is 19 residues long. V was shortened by 0 bases and J by 0 bases, with 15 bases between the two germline ends.

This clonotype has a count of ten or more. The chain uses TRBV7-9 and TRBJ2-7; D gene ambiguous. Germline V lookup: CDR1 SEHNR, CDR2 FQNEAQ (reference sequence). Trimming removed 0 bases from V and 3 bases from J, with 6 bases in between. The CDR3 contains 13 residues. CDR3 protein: CASSLAGIYEQYF. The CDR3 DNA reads TGTGCCAGCAGCTTAGCGGGGATCTACGAGCAGTACTTC.

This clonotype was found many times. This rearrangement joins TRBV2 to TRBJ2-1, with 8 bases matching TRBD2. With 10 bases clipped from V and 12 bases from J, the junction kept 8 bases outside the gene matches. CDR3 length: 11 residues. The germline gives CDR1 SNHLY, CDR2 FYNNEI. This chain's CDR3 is CATQRGLGQFF. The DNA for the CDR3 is TGTGCCACACAACGGGGACTAGGGCAGTTCTTC. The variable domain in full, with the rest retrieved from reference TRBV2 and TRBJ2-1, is EPEVTQTPSHQVTQMGQEVILRCVPISNHLYFYWYRQILGQKVEFLVSFYNNEISEKSEIFDDQFSVERPDGSNFTLKIRSTKLEDSAMYFCATQRGLGQFFGPGTRLTVL.

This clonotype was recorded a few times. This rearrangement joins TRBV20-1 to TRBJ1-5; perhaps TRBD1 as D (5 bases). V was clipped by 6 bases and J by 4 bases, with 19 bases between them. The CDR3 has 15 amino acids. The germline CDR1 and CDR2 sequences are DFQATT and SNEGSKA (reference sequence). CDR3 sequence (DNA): TGCAGTGCAAAGGGGCGAATTAACCCTAATCAGCCCCAGCATTTT. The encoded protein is CSAKGRINPNQPQHF.

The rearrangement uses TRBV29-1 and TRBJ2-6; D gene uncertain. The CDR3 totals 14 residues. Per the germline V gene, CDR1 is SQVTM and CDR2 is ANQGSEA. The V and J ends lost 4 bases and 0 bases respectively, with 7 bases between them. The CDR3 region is CSVVFRSGANVLTF. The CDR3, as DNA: TGCAGCGTTGTATTCCGCTCTGGGGCCAACGTCCTGACTTTC.

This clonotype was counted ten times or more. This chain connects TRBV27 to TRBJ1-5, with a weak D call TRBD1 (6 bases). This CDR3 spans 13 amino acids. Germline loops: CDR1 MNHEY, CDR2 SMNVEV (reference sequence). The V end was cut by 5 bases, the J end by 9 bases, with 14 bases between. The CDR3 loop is CASSPPTGRPQHF. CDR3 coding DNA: TGTGCCAGCAGTCCCCCAACAGGGAGGCCCCAGCATTTT.

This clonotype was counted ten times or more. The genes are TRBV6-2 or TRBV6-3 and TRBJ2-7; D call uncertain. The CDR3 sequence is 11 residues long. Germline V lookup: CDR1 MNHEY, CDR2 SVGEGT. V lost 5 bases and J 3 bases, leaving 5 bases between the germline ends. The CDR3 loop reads CASSNLYEQYF. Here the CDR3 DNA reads TGTGCCAGCAGTAACCTCTACGAGCAGTACTTC.